A selection of T cell receptor beta chains follows, all from one sample in a study of radiation and T cells in renal cell carcinoma. Data came from immunoSEQ multiplex PCR; TCRdb stores just in-frame clones and leaves some out. The table lists approximately 21,000 clones, around 49% of them singletons. Sequencing was performed on tumor tissue, taken from a patient whose treatment included radiotherapy and nephrectomy. The receptors shown here come from a woman in her 50s with renal cell carcinoma. Each CDR3 is given with its conserved first and last residue. A D gene is named only where the DNA matches it firmly. Rows give clone size only sometimes, using once, few, many, or a class for an expanded clone.

cdr3_nt | cdr3_aa | v_call | d_call | clone_size | cdr3_length | j_call
TGTGCCAGCAGCCGCAGACGGGTTGGCCAAAGCGGGACAGCTAACTATGGCTACACCTTC | CASSRRRVGQSGTANYGYTF | TRBV14 | TRBD1 | once | 20 | TRBJ1-2
TGTGCCAGTAGTATAGGTATAACTAATGAAAAACTGTTTTTT | CASSIGITNEKLFF | TRBV19 | NA | medium-sized | 14 | TRBJ1-4
TGTGCCAGCAGCTTTCTAGATACGCAGTATTTT | CASSFLDTQYF | TRBV7-2 | NA | NA | 11 | TRBJ2-3
TGTGCCAGCAGCTTAGGAAGGGCCGATAAAGAGACCCAGTACTTC | CASSLGRADKETQYF | TRBV7-2 | NA | NA | 15 | TRBJ2-5
TGTGCCAGCAGCCCCGCCGACATTAATTCACCCCTCCACTTT | CASSPADINSPLHF | TRBV25-1 | NA | few | 14 | TRBJ1-6
TGCACCAGCACCCTCGATCGATACACTGAAGCTTTCTTT | CTSTLDRYTEAFF | TRBV1 | NA | NA | 13 | TRBJ1-1
TGTGCCAGCAGCCGTCTGAGCGGGGGAACTACAGATACGCAGTATTTT | CASSRLSGGTTDTQYF | TRBV7-9 | TRBD2 | once | 16 | TRBJ2-3
TGTGCCAGCAGCTTAGATGGGACAGGGGGAAACTATGGCTACACCTTC | CASSLDGTGGNYGYTF | TRBV11-2 | TRBD1 | many | 16 | TRBJ1-2
TGTGCCAGCTACCGGCCCGGGAGAGCCTATGGCTACACCTTC | CASYRPGRAYGYTF | TRBV18 | NA | NA | 14 | TRBJ1-2
TGTGCCAGCTCACCACGACCGGGGGAACCCAATGAGCAGTTCTTC | CASSPRPGEPNEQFF | TRBV18 | NA | NA | 15 | TRBJ2-1
TGTGCCAGCAGCCCACAGGGATTTTCCTACAATGAGCAGTTCTTC | CASSPQGFSYNEQFF | TRBV7-9 | NA | NA | 15 | TRBJ2-1
TGTGCCAGCAGCTTGGAGGCGCGAATCTACGAGCAGTACTTC | CASSLEARIYEQYF | TRBV5-6 | NA | NA | 14 | TRBJ2-7
TGTGCCAGCAGCACCCGTAGCGGGGGAACGAATGAGCAGTTCTTC | CASSTRSGGTNEQFF | TRBV9 | TRBD2 | NA | 15 | TRBJ2-1
TGTGCCAGCAGCTTGAGTATGGGGAGCCCCTACGAGCAGTACTTC | CASSLSMGSPYEQYF | TRBV5-5 | NA | few | 15 | TRBJ2-7
TGTGCCAGCAGCTTAATACTAAGCTCCTACAATGAGCAGTTCTTC | CASSLILSSYNEQFF | TRBV7-3 | NA | few | 15 | TRBJ2-1
TGCGCCAGCAGCTTGGCAGACAGTATGAACACTGAAGCTTTCTTT | CASSLADSMNTEAFF | TRBV5-1 | NA | NA | 15 | TRBJ1-1
TGCAGCGTTGACCAGGCGGCTAACTATGGCTACACCTTC | CSVDQAANYGYTF | TRBV29-1 | NA | NA | 13 | TRBJ1-2
TGCGCCAGCAGCAGGGGGACAGGGGAGACCTATGGCTACACCTTC | CASSRGTGETYGYTF | TRBV5-1 | TRBD1 | NA | 15 | TRBJ1-2
TGTGCCAGCAGCTGGACGGAGCCTAGCACAGATACGCAGTATTTT | CASSWTEPSTDTQYF | TRBV2 | NA | NA | 15 | TRBJ2-3
TGTGCCAGCAGCCCGGACAGGGTAAAAGATACGCAGTATTTT | CASSPDRVKDTQYF | TRBV6-5 | TRBD1 | NA | 14 | TRBJ2-3
TGTGCCAGCAGCTTAGGCCAGGGCTATGGCTACACCTTC | CASSLGQGYGYTF | TRBV7-9 | NA | NA | 13 | TRBJ1-2
TGTGCCAGCACGTATGTGGTTGGGGATCAAGAGACCCAGTACTTC | CASTYVVGDQETQYF | TRBV7-8 | NA | NA | 15 | TRBJ2-5
TGTGCCTGGAGTGGCCCCTTGACAGGGTCCTACGAGCAGTACTTC | CAWSGPLTGSYEQYF | TRBV30 | TRBD1 | once | 15 | TRBJ2-7
TGTGCCAGCAGCTTAGTAGCGAACACCGAGAACACTGAAGCTTTCTTT | CASSLVANTENTEAFF | TRBV13 | NA | NA | 16 | TRBJ1-1
TGCAGTGCTAGAGGCGGGAATGAGCAGTTCTTC | CSARGGNEQFF | TRBV20-1 | NA | NA | 11 | TRBJ2-1
TGTGCCAGTCGCGCGAGGGCAGCTGAAAAACTGTTTTTT | CASRARAAEKLFF | TRBV5-6 | NA | NA | 13 | TRBJ1-4
TGTGCCAGCAGCTTAGATCCCACAGGGTTGTACGAGCAGTACTTC | CASSLDPTGLYEQYF | TRBV11-2 | NA | NA | 15 | TRBJ2-7